This record concerns one T cell receptor beta chain sequence. Its antigen remains unknown. The germline V and J ends were trimmed by 7 bases and 4 bases, with 20 bases remaining between them. The CDR3 length is 15 residues. CDR1 and CDR2 from the germline V gene are MDHEN and SYDVKM. Unsorted whole blood served as the source of blood RNA, and germline DNA was extracted as well. These data come from a study of tumor-infiltrating lymphocytes in primary liver carcinoma. Whole-study results and caveats: Because of bulk unsorted sampling, CD4+ and CD8+ repertoires were not subjected to comparison. Tumor-adjacent and tumor-blood pairs showed less overlap than tumor region pairs.

A primer in the constant region served to generate TCR beta cDNA from around 500 ng of total RNA. Modified slightly, ARM-PCR produced TCR beta libraries over three nested multiplex PCR rounds. The first two PCR rounds used TRBV1-TRBV30 primers with a Cbeta primer, around 10 cycles each. TCRdb called the multiplex PCR reads again in MiXCR, with one record for every CDR3 protein. The table has about 350,000 distinct CDR3 sequences, around three fifths seen once. The sequence was collected from a man aged 40-50 years with primary liver carcinoma and hepatitis B virus infection. The sample taken for sequencing was peripheral blood. This sequence joins TRBV28 and TRBJ2-7; no reliable D call. CDR3 sequence reads: CASTPSGVVVYEQYF. The CDR3 DNA is TGTGCCAGCACCCCCTCGGGTGTCGTCGTTTACGAGCAGTACTTC.